The clone carrying this T cell receptor (beta chain) was detected ten times or more. Its antigen remains unknown. This specimen comes from a study of regulatory T cells in long-lasting Graves disease. Study-wide results and limits: Gene preferences differed: TRBV28, TRBJ1-2, TRBJ2-5 in persistent cases.

Germline V gene sequence: CDR1 DFQATT, CDR2 SNEGSKA (reference sequence). This CDR3 spans 15 amino acids. With V trimmed by 0 bases and J by 7 bases, 12 bases remained unmatched. Time point of the sample: persistent/refractory GD, antithyroid drugs over 5 years with positive TRAb. From PBMCs, RNA was extracted and then used to make the TCR library. Libraries of TCR beta came from iRepertoire HTBI primers plus Arm-PCR of CDR3 regions. Source study methods: Across samples, 60 or so TRBV and some 15 TRBJ segments were found. TCRdb re-derived calls from the multiplex PCR reads in MiXCR, one entry per CDR3 protein. What appears here as the V and J calls and clone size reflects TCRdb's work, not the paper's. The sample shows 360,000 or so distinct CDR3 sequences, roughly 24% of them seen only once.

The sequence came from a woman in her forties with Graves disease. The chain employs TRBV20-1 and TRBJ2-7; TRBD2 matches at 7 bases. Here the sequenced sample was peripheral blood mononuclear cells (PBMCs), taken when the disease was refractory, from a patient treated with antithyroid drugs. DNA for the CDR3: TGCAGTGCTAGAGATAATGGGGGGGACTTCTTGGAGCAGTACTTC. It encodes CSARDNGGDFLEQYF.